What follows are 26 T cell receptor beta chains derived from one specimen sequenced in a study of T cells in Graves' hyperthyroidism and ophthalmopathy. Template material for amplifying TCR beta CDR3 regions consisted of RNA transcripts. HTBI primers were the set used in a first-round RT-PCR of the TCR CDR3. Each CDR3 protein gets one entry after TCRdb re-called the multiplex PCR reads with MiXCR. The data contain hundreds of thousands of distinct CDR3 sequences, about 45% of them singletons. The sample was peripheral blood or thyroid tissue (not recorded which). These receptors all stem from an adult man with Graves' disease, either hyperthyroidism or ophthalmopathy (not recorded which).

The chain has TRBV7-8 and TRBJ2-2; D remains unclear. The CDR3 runs to 15 residues. Germline V gene sequence: CDR1 SGHVS, CDR2 FQNEAQ. The germline V and J ends were trimmed by 1 base and 3 bases, with 9 bases remaining between them. CDR3 sequence reads: CASSLEGRYTGELFF. For the CDR3, the DNA is TGTGCCAGCAGCTTAGAAGGCAGGTACACCGGGGAGCTGTTTTTT.

The J gene is TRBJ2-6, the V gene TRBV19; D possibly uses TRBD1 or TRBD2 (5 bases each). The V and J ends lost 9 bases and 3 bases respectively, with 15 bases between them. From germline, CDR1 is LNHDA and CDR2 SQIVND (reference sequence). The CDR3 is 15 amino acids. The CDR3 loop reads CASERGSGGANVLTF. CDR3 nucleotide sequence: TGTGCCAGCGAACGGGGCTCTGGTGGGGCCAACGTCCTGACTTTC.

This clonotype was seen a handful of times. V gene TRBV7-2 combines with J gene TRBJ2-7, with D possibly matching TRBD1 (6 bases). Trimming stripped 1 base from V and 3 bases from J, with 13 bases between. Looked up from germline, CDR1 is SGHTA and CDR2 is FQGNSA. This CDR3 region has 15 residues. In DNA form, the CDR3 reads TGTGCCAGCAGCTTAGGGGCAGGGGCGCACTACGAGCAGTACTTC. This gives the protein CASSLGAGAHYEQYF.

This clonotype has only a few counts. The chain carries TRBV29-1 and TRBJ2-7; 8 bases match TRBD1. This CDR3 contains 15 residues. J lost 3 bases, V lost 1 base, and 8 bases had no gene match. The germline V gene has CDR1 SQVTM and CDR2 ANQGSEA. CDR3 nucleotides: TGCAGCGTTGAAGCCTCTGCAGGGGGCAGCTACGAGCAGTACTTC. It encodes CSVEASAGGSYEQYF.

The genes are TRBV25-1 and TRBJ2-5; the D gene is possibly TRBD1 (6 bases). This CDR3 has 15 residues. CDR1 MGHDK and CDR2 SYGVNS come from the germline V gene. Trimming removed 1 base at V and 5 bases at J, with 14 bases between. The CDR3 protein is CASSELQGRSETQYF. CDR3 coding DNA: TGTGCCAGCAGTGAATTGCAGGGGCGGTCGGAGACCCAGTACTTC.

The V gene is TRBV11-1, the J gene TRBJ2-5; D is unclear. The germline V gene has CDR1 SGHAT and CDR2 FQDESV (reference sequence). This CDR3 is 12 amino acids long. This chain's CDR3 is CATSPNDETQYF. In DNA form, the CDR3 reads TGTGCAACCAGCCCAAACGATGAGACCCAGTACTTC.

In its sample, this clonotype was seen many times. This rearrangement joins TRBV7-3 to TRBJ1-6; D call uncertain. CDR3 length: 13 amino acids. Per the germline V gene, CDR1 is SGHTA and CDR2 is FQGTGA. V lost 3 bases and J 8 bases, leaving 8 bases between the germline ends. The CDR3 sequence is CASSFDRDSPLHF. The CDR3 nucleotides read TGTGCCAGCAGCTTCGACCGCGATTCACCCCTCCACTTT. Looking up the rest from reference TRBV7-3 and TRBJ1-6 gives the full variable domain: GAGVSQTPSNKVTEKGKYVELRCDPISGHTALYWYRQSLGQGPEFLIYFQGTGAADDSGLPNDRFFAVRPEGSVSTLKIQRTERGDSAVYLCASSFDRDSPLHFGNGTRLTVT.

This clonotype was counted at least ten times. CDR3 loop: CASSRGQAGEKLFF. CDR3 nucleotide sequence: TGTGCCAGCAGCCGAGGACAGGCGGGCGAAAAACTGTTTTTT. J is TRBJ1-4 and V is TRBV7-6, with TRBD1 identical over 7 bases. The trim removed 5 bases at V and 8 bases at J, leaving 8 bases unmatched. CDR1 is SGHVS, CDR2 FNYEAQ, per germline. The CDR3 is 14 residues long.

This clonotype was seen repeatedly, ten times or more. The J gene is TRBJ1-3, the V gene TRBV29-1, with D possibly being TRBD1 (5 bases). Germline CDR1 is SQVTM and CDR2 is ANQGSEA. Trimming removed 1 base at V and 4 bases at J, with 8 bases between. This CDR3 spans 13 amino acids. CDR3 in DNA: TGCAGCGTTGAAGGTCCAGGGGGAAACACCATATATTTT. It translates to CSVEGPGGNTIYF.

The DNA of the CDR3 is TGTGCCAGCAGAAAGACAGGGGGATCTTCACCCCTCCACTTT. Translating it yields CASRKTGGSSPLHF. The J gene is TRBJ1-6, the V gene TRBV7-9; TRBD1 agrees at 9 bases. CDR3 size: 14 residues. The ends lost 6 bases at V and 9 bases at J; junction bases unmatched: 6. Looked up from germline, CDR1 is SEHNR and CDR2 is FQNEAQ (reference sequence).

At least ten counts were recorded for this clonotype. The V and J genes are TRBV2 and TRBJ1-2; no clear D gene. The CDR3 totals 15 residues. CDR1 is SNHLY, CDR2 FYNNEI, per germline. The V and J ends lost 7 bases and 4 bases respectively, with 19 bases between them. The CDR3 DNA is TGTGCCAGCATTCTACGGGAGTTCTCTTTCTATGGCTACACCTTC. Protein sequence: CASILREFSFYGYTF.

The chain has TRBV20-1 and TRBJ1-4; D ambiguous. Germline V gene data show CDR1 as DFQATT and CDR2 as SNEGSKA (reference sequence). V lost 4 bases and J lost 7, with 16 bases in between. The CDR3 spans 14 residues. This chain's CDR3 is CSAIVGILGEKLFF. CDR3 bases: TGCAGTGCTATAGTGGGGATTCTGGGTGAAAAACTGTTTTTT.

The chain is built from TRBV12-3 or TRBV12-4 and TRBJ2-7; possibly TRBD2 for D (5 bases). There are 15 residues in the CDR3. V was trimmed by 1 base and J by 2 bases, leaving 12 bases between them. CDR3 in DNA: TGTGCCAGCAGTTTAGGCTGGACTCTAACCTACGAGCAGTACTTC. Residues: CASSLGWTLTYEQYF.

This clonotype was counted at least ten times. The chain is built from TRBV5-1 and TRBJ1-6; D gene ambiguous. Germline CDR1 is SGHRS and CDR2 is YFSETQ. Trimming took 0 bases from V and 5 from J, leaving 9 bases between them. The CDR3 has 15 amino acids. CDR3 DNA sequence: TGCGCCAGCAGCTTGGAGAGCGTTAATAATTCACCCCTCCACTTT. Protein sequence: CASSLESVNNSPLHF.

This clonotype was counted ten times or more. This chain connects TRBV29-1 to TRBJ2-5, with D possibly called TRBD1 or TRBD2 (5 bases each). The CDR3 is 13 amino acids. Trimming took 3 bases from V and 2 from J, leaving 10 bases between them. CDR1 is SQVTM and CDR2 is ANQGSEA in the germline V gene. This CDR3 reads CSVEGRTQETQYF. DNA of the CDR3: TGCAGCGTTGAGGGACGGACTCAAGAGACCCAGTACTTC.

This clonotype was counted many times. V and J are TRBV7-9 and TRBJ1-5; no clear D. This CDR3 contains 14 residues. The V and J ends lost 2 bases and 6 bases respectively, with 11 bases between them. Germline-derived CDR1 and CDR2 are SEHNR and FQNEAQ (reference sequence). The DNA of the CDR3 is TGTGCCAGCAGCTTAACGGGATGGGGTCAGCCCCAGCATTTT. Translation: CASSLTGWGQPQHF.

About this clonotype itself: Since no conserved phenylalanine or tryptophan closes the CDR3, a read error is the likely cause. The DNA is omitted, as the CDR3 cannot be located on it reliably, and the CDR3 follows TCRdb's listing. The chain has TRBV29-1 and TRBJ1-4. The CDR3 length is 9 residues, termini included. Germline CDR1 reads SQVTM; CDR2 reads ANQGSEA. The CDR3 loop reads CSVVERTAY.

This clonotype came up many times. This rearrangement joins TRBV29-1 to TRBJ1-1; unclear D gene. CDR1 is SQVTM, CDR2 ANQGSEA, per germline. The V end lost 6 bases, the J end lost 6 bases, and 11 bases lay between the germline ends. The CDR3 extends over 11 amino acids. CDR3 sequence (DNA): TGCAGCGTAAAAGCGGGCCCTGAAGCTTTCTTT. This sequence encodes CSVKAGPEAFF.

V usage is TRBV7-9 and J usage is TRBJ1-1; D call uncertain. The V end lost 5 bases, the J end lost 0 bases, and 13 bases lay between the germline ends. The CDR3 has 15 residues. CDR1 is SEHNR and CDR2 is FQNEAQ in the germline V gene (reference sequence). As DNA, the CDR3 is TGTGCCAGCAGCCTCAGCCTTGGGGTGAACACTGAAGCTTTCTTT. Translated: CASSLSLGVNTEAFF. Drawing the rest from reference TRBV7-9 and TRBJ1-1, the complete variable domain is DTGVSQNPRHKITKRGQNVTFRCDPISEHNRLYWYRQTLGQGPEFLTYFQNEAQLEKSRLLSDRFSAERPKGSFSTLEIQRTEQGDSAMYLCASSLSLGVNTEAFFGQGTRLTVV.

The chain joins TRBV29-1 to TRBJ1-1; tentative D call: TRBD1 (5 bases). V was clipped by 8 bases and J by 4 bases, with 17 bases between them. There are 13 residues in the CDR3. CDR1 and CDR2 from the germline V gene are SQVTM and ANQGSEA. CDR3 amino acids: CSPPRAGSTEAFF. As DNA, the CDR3 is TGCAGCCCCCCCAGGGCCGGGAGCACTGAAGCTTTCTTT.

The genes are TRBV7-9 and TRBJ2-7; tentatively, D is TRBD2 (5 bases). Looked up from germline, CDR1 is SEHNR and CDR2 is FQNEAQ (reference sequence). The germline V and J ends were trimmed by 4 bases and 7 bases, with 11 bases remaining between them. The CDR3 runs to 12 residues. The CDR3 here is CASSWRAGEQYF. CDR3 nucleotides: TGTGCCAGCAGCTGGCGGGCCGGAGAGCAGTACTTC. Complete variable domain (other parts from reference TRBV7-9 and TRBJ2-7): DTGVSQNPRHKITKRGQNVTFRCDPISEHNRLYWYRQTLGQGPEFLTYFQNEAQLEKSRLLSDRFSAERPKGSFSTLEIQRTEQGDSAMYLCASSWRAGEQYFGPGTRLTVT.

This clonotype was seen a few times. The chain links TRBV20-1 to TRBJ1-4; 7 nucleotides line up with TRBD1. This CDR3 region has 14 residues. Germline assignment: CDR1 DFQATT and CDR2 SNEGSKA (reference sequence). The V and J ends lost 3 bases and 7 bases, in that order; junction bases with no gene match: 8. CDR3 nucleotide sequence: TGCAGTGCTAGGAACAGGGGTTTCGGTGAAAAACTGTTTTTT. Translation: CSARNRGFGEKLFF.

The chain combines TRBV19 with TRBJ1-2; 7 positions agree with TRBD1. Germline V gene lookup returns CDR1 LNHDA and CDR2 SQIVND (reference sequence). V was pared by 5 bases and J by 8 bases, with 23 bases of the junction left unmatched. This CDR3 is built from 18 residues. Written as DNA, the CDR3 is TGTGCCAGTAGTGTGGCTTTCGGACAGGTTGGACGTCGGGGGGGCTACACCTTC. It yields the protein CASSVAFGQVGRRGGYTF.

The chain has TRBV20-1 and TRBJ2-7; 14 bases match TRBD2. V dropped 5 bases and J dropped 6; count of bases not matched to a gene: 6. CDR1 and CDR2 from the germline V gene are DFQATT and SNEGSKA (reference sequence). The CDR3 loop spans 14 amino acids. CDR3 bases: TGCAGTGCTGGACTAGCGGGAGGCCCAGGCGAGCAGTACTTC. This translates into CSAGLAGGPGEQYF.

To note about this clonotype: Compared with germline, one end of the junction differs, possibly owing to a read error. The chain uses TRBV10-3 and TRBJ2-7; TRBD1 agrees at 10 bases. CDR1 is ENHRY and CDR2 is SYGVKD in the germline V gene. This CDR3 comprises 14 residues. CDR3: CAISGDRGSYQQYF. The DNA for the CDR3 is TGTGCCATCAGTGGGGACAGGGGCTCCTACCAGCAGTACTTC.

The rearrangement joins TRBV6-5 to TRBJ1-4; TRBD1 matches at 8 bases. Trimming removed 5 bases from V and 7 bases from J; junction bases left unmatched: 9. CDR1 is MNHEY and CDR2 is SVGAGI in the germline V gene. The CDR3 runs 15 residues. CDR3: CASSRIRGRAEKLFF. The CDR3 region has the DNA TGTGCCAGCAGTCGTATCAGGGGGCGCGCTGAAAAACTGTTTTTT.